Following are 14 T cell receptor beta chains from one sample sequenced in a study of shared clonotypes between healthy human individuals. Positive CCR7 selection of CD45RO-negative cells yielded the naive CD8 cells, and terminally differentiated effector memory CD45RA+ cells were excluded. Sequencing used immunoSEQ multiplex PCR; TCRdb keeps in-frame clones, though not all of them. The table records hundreds of thousands of clones, about 95% of them present only once. The specimen sequenced was naive CD8+ T cells sorted from blood. These receptors came from a woman in her twenties or thirties in good health.

The sample holds one count of this clone. The chain combines TRBV7-8 with TRBJ1-1, with D tentatively TRBD1 (5 bases). The CDR3 loop spans 14 amino acids. V lost 6 bases and J lost 7, with 18 bases in between. Germline V gives CDR1 SGHVS, CDR2 FQNEAQ. The CDR3, as DNA: TGTGCCAGCAGTCCCCTTGATTCTGGGGGTGAAGCTTTCTTT. Protein product: CASSPLDSGGEAFF. Looking up the rest from reference TRBV7-8 and TRBJ1-1 gives the full variable domain: GAGVSQSPRYKVAKRGQDVALRCDPISGHVSLFWYQQALGQGPEFLTYFQNEAQLDKSGLPSDRFFAERPEGSVSTLKIQRTQQEDSAVYLCASSPLDSGGEAFFGQGTRLTVV.

The chain joins TRBV4-3 to TRBJ2-7; D remains ambiguous. The CDR3 covers 11 residues. Trimming took off 3 bases at V and 0 bases at J, with 0 bases between the two ends. Germline values: CDR1 LGHNA, CDR2 YSLEER. CDR3 region: CASSHSYEQYF. For the CDR3, the DNA is TGCGCCAGCAGCCACTCCTACGAGCAGTACTTC.

Comments on this clone: The junction departs from the called germline gene at one end, perhaps through a read error. The chain is built from TRBV13 and TRBJ2-2; 7 nucleotides line up with TRBD2. CDR1 PRHDT and CDR2 FYEKMQ come from the germline V gene (reference sequence). CDR3 length: 15 residues. In DNA, the CDR3 is TGTGCCAGCACCTTAAGCGGGACGGTCACCGGGGAGCTGTTTTTT. It encodes CASTLSGTVTGELFF.

The chain uses TRBV13 and TRBJ2-2; D possibly matches TRBD1 or TRBD2 (7 bases each). There are 17 residues in the CDR3. Germline V CDR1 and CDR2: PRHDT, FYEKMQ (reference sequence). V was shortened by 5 bases and J by 4 bases, with 20 bases between the two germline ends. This chain's CDR3 is CASSQVRDREGTGELFF. The CDR3 bases are TGTGCCAGCAGCCAGGTCCGCGACAGGGAGGGCACCGGGGAGCTGTTTTTT. The complete variable domain, with remaining parts taken from reference TRBV13 and TRBJ2-2, reads AAGVIQSPRHLIKEKRETATLKCYPIPRHDTVYWYQQGPGQDPQFLISFYEKMQSDKGSIPDRFSAQQFSDYHSELNMSSLELGDSALYFCASSQVRDREGTGELFFGEGSRLTVL.

The genes are TRBV5-4 and TRBJ1-1; maybe TRBD1 (6 bases). The V gene lost 3 bases and the J gene lost 3 bases, with 6 bases spanning the gap. Germline CDR1 and CDR2: SGHNT and YYREEE (reference sequence). The CDR3 loop spans 12 amino acids. The CDR3 reads CASSWTDTEAFF. The CDR3, as DNA: TGTGCCAGCAGCTGGACAGACACTGAAGCTTTCTTT. Full variable domain (rest looked up from reference TRBV5-4 and TRBJ1-1): ETGVTQSPTHLIKTRGQQVTLRCSSQSGHNTVSWYQQALGQGPQFIFQYYREEENGRGNFPPRFSGLQFPNYSSELNVNALELDDSALYLCASSWTDTEAFFGQGTRLTVV.

The chain recombines TRBV4-1 with TRBJ2-4; TRBD1 matches 11 bases. Germline CDR1 MGHRA, CDR2 YSYEKL. Trimming took 4 bases from V and 8 from J; bases not matched to a gene: 7. The CDR3 loop spans 15 amino acids. CDR3 amino acids: CASSPSKGQGDIQYF. CDR3 DNA sequence: TGCGCCAGCAGCCCGTCGAAGGGACAGGGGGACATTCAGTACTTC.

The gene calls are TRBV4-2 and TRBJ2-2; 13 positions agree with TRBD2. The V segment lost 0 bases and the J segment 2 bases; nucleotides outside the gene matches: 6. The CDR3 has 19 amino acids. Germline assignment: CDR1 LGHNA and CDR2 YNFKEQ. The CDR3 DNA reads TGTGCCAGCAGCCAAGACGGGGGACTAGCGGGACACAACACCGGGGAGCTGTTTTTT. It translates to CASSQDGGLAGHNTGELFF.

The J gene is TRBJ1-1, the V gene TRBV27, with D perhaps matching TRBD1 (5 bases). Trimming cost V 8 bases and J 3 bases, with 16 bases left between them. This CDR3 has 14 amino acids. Germline CDR1 MNHEY, CDR2 SMNVEV (reference sequence). The CDR3 coding sequence is TGTGCCAGCTCCTCGGGGGGGAGGGACACTGAAGCTTTCTTT. Residues: CASSSGGRDTEAFF.

The gene calls are TRBV27 and TRBJ2-3; 7 nucleotides agree with TRBD2. The V gene's germline CDR1 is MNHEY and CDR2 SMNVEV (reference sequence). V dropped 8 bases and J dropped 0; count of bases not matched to a gene: 5. The CDR3 contains 14 residues. For the CDR3, the DNA is TGTGCCAGCCAATCGGGGGGTAGCACAGATACGCAGTATTTT. It encodes CASQSGGSTDTQYF.

This chain joins TRBV7-9 and TRBJ2-3; no clear D. There are 18 residues in the CDR3. CDR1 and CDR2 (germline): SEHNR, FQNEAQ (reference sequence). V dropped 4 bases and J dropped 0 bases, with 20 bases sitting between them. CDR3 nucleotide sequence: TGTGCCAGCAGCTATGTTACCTTGGGGTCGACAAGCACAGATACGCAGTATTTT. Its translation: CASSYVTLGSTSTDTQYF.

This chain connects TRBV7-6 to TRBJ2-2, with unresolved D. With 0 bases removed from V and 6 bases from J, the gap between germline ends came to 8 bases. This CDR3 has 14 amino acids. CDR1 is SGHVS and CDR2 is FNYEAQ in the germline V gene. The CDR3 spells CASSLAMVSGELFF. The CDR3, as DNA: TGTGCCAGCAGCTTAGCGATGGTGTCCGGGGAGCTGTTTTTT. Full variable domain (remainder filled in from reference TRBV7-6 and TRBJ2-2): GAGVSQSPRYKVTKRGQDVALRCDPISGHVSLYWYRQALGQGPEFLTYFNYEAQQDKSGLPNDRFSAERPEGSISTLTIQRTEQRDSAMYRCASSLAMVSGELFFGEGSRLTVL.

The CDR3 sequence: CASSPGNTKETQYF. Written as DNA, the CDR3 is TGCGCCAGCAGCCCCGGAAATACCAAAGAGACCCAGTACTTC. The chain joins TRBV5-1 to TRBJ2-5; D unclear. CDR3 length: 14 residues. Trimming shortened V by 4 bases and J by 3 bases, and 13 bases separated the two germline ends. CDR1 and CDR2 from the germline V gene are SGHRS and YFSETQ.

The genes are TRBV9 and TRBJ2-1; 8 positions agree with TRBD2. Germline lookup yields CDR1 SGDLS and CDR2 YYNGEE. J lost 7 bases, V lost 2 bases, and 11 bases had no gene match. This CDR3 comprises 16 residues. Written as DNA, the CDR3 is TGTGCCAGCAGCGTCCGGGCGGGGGGTAACCAAAATGAGCAGTTCTTC. It encodes CASSVRAGGNQNEQFF.

V is TRBV28 and J is TRBJ2-7, with 8 bases that match TRBD1. Per germline, CDR1 MDHEN and CDR2 SYDVKM. Trimming at V came to 6 bases and at J to 0 bases, leaving 16 bases not matched to a gene. This CDR3 spans 18 amino acids. CDR3 sequence (DNA): TGTGCCAGCAGCACACCCCAAATCAGGACAGGGAGCTCCTACGAGCAGTACTTC. Encoded protein: CASSTPQIRTGSSYEQYF.